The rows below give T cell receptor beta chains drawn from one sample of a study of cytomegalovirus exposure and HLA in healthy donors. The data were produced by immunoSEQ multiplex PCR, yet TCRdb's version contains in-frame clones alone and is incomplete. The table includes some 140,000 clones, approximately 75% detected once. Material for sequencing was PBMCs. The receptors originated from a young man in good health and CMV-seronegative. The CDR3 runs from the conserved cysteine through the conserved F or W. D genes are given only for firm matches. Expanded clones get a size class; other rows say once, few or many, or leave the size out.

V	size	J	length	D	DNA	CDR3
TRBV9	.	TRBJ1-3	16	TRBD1	TGTGCCAGCAGCGCGGGGGACAGACAGATTTGGAACACCATATATTTT	CASSAGDRQIWNTIYF
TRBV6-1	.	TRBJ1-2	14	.	TGTGCCAGCAGTGAAGGGAGACAGTTCTATGGCTACACCTTC	CASSEGRQFYGYTF
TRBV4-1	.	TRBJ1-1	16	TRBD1	TGCGCCAGCAAAATAGGGGACAGGGGTTTGAACACTGAAGCTTTCTTT	CASKIGDRGLNTEAFF
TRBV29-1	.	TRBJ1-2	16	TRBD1	TGCAGCGTGCAAAAGACAACAGGGGGGGCCCGGGGGGGCTACACCTTC	CSVQKTTGGARGGYTF
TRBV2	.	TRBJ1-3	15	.	TGTGCCAGCATGGGTGCCAGGGGCTCTGGAAACACCATATATTTT	CASMGARGSGNTIYF
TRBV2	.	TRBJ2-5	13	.	TGTGCCAGCAGAGGTGGGGGGGCCGGGACCCAGTACTTC	CASRGGGAGTQYF
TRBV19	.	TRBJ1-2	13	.	TGTGCCAGTAGTATGAACAGGGTCAATGGCTACACCTTC	CASSMNRVNGYTF
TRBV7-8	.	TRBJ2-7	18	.	TGTGCCAGCAGCTCGATCCGGGATGGGACACCAAGCTCCTACGAGCAGTACTTC	CASSSIRDGTPSSYEQYF
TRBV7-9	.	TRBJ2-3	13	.	TGTGCCAGCACCCGTCGATCGGGGGATACGCAGTATTTT	CASTRRSGDTQYF
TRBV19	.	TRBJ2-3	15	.	TGTGCCAGTAGTCCCAGGACGGGGGTCACAGATACGCAGTATTTT	CASSPRTGVTDTQYF
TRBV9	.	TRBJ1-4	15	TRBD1	TGTGCCAGCAGCGTGCGGGGACAGATAAATGAAAAACTGTTTTTT	CASSVRGQINEKLFF
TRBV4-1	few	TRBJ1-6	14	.	TGCGCCAGCAGCCAGGAACAGGGATACTCACCCCTCCACTTT	CASSQEQGYSPLHF
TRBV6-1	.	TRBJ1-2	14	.	TGTGCCAGCAGCACCAGGGTTCTGGACTATGGCTACACCTTC	CASSTRVLDYGYTF
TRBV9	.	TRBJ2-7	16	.	TGTGCCAGCAGCGTAGGTGGTCAGGGGGGTTACTACGAGCAGTACTTC	CASSVGGQGGYYEQYF
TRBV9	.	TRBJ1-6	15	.	TGTGCCAGCAGCGTTGGACTCGGACCATATTCACCCCTCCACTTT	CASSVGLGPYSPLHF